This note documents a single T cell receptor beta chain sequence. The antigen is not known. J was trimmed by 4 bases and V by 5 bases; bases with no gene match: 6. There are 14 residues in the CDR3. Germline CDR1 LNHDA, CDR2 SQIVND (reference sequence). This specimen belongs to a study of Tregs in tolerant kidney transplant recipients. Whole-study results and caveats: Tolerant patients' donor-specific Tregs expanded beyond overall Tregs, suggesting antigen-driven growth. The most relevant donor-specific Treg TCRbeta repertoire apparently came from expansion with activated donor B cells. Biological reproducibility was not directly addressed in this study. Validation in larger populations is needed because few patients were studied.

TCRdb's copy holds only in-frame clones and misses some; the assay was immunoSEQ multiplex PCR. The profile shows 85,000 to 100,000 clones, over 85% of them singletons. The chain carries TRBV19 and TRBJ2-7; 9 nucleotides align to TRBD2. The source of this sequence is a human donor who received a combined kidney and bone marrow transplant. This specimen was CD4+ T cells from blood, taken before the transplant. Here the CDR3 DNA reads TGTGCCAGTAGTTATGCGACTAGCGGTTACGAGCAGTACTTC. This translates into CASSYATSGYEQYF.